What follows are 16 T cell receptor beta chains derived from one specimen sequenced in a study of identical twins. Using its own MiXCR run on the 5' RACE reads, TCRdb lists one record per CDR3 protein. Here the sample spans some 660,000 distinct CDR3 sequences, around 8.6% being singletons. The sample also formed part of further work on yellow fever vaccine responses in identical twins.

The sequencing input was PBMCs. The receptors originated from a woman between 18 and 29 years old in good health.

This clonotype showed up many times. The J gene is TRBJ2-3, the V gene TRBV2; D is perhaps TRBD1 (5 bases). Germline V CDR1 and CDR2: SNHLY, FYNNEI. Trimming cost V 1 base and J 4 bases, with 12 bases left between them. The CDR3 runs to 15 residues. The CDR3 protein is CASSEGAWGPDTQYF. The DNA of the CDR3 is TGTGCCAGCAGTGAAGGGGCCTGGGGCCCAGATACGCAGTATTTT.

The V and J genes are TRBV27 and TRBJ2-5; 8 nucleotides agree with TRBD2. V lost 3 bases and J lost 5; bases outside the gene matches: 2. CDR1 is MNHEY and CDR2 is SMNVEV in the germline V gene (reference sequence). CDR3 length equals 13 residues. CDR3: CASSFASGETQYF. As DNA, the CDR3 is TGTGCCAGCAGTTTCGCTAGCGGGGAGACCCAGTACTTC.

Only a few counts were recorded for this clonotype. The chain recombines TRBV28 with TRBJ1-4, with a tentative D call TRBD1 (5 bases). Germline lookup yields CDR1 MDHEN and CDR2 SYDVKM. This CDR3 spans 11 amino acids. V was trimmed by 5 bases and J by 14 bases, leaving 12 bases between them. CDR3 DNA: TGTGCCAGCAGTAACCAGTACAGGCTGTTTTTT. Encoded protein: CASSNQYRLFF.

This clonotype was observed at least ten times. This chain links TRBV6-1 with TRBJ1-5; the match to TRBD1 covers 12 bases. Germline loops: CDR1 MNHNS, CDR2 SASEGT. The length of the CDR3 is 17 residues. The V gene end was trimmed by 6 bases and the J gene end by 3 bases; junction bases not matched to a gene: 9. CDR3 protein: CASSPPGTGGSNQPQHF. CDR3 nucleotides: TGTGCCAGCAGCCCACCGGGGACAGGGGGCTCCAATCAGCCCCAGCATTTT.

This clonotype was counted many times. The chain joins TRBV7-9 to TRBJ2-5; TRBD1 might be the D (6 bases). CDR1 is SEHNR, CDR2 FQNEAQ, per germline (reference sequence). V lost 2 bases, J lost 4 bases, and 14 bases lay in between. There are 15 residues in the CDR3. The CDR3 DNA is TGTGCCAGCAGCTTACTGGGACACGAAGGAGAGACCCAGTACTTC. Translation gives CASSLLGHEGETQYF.

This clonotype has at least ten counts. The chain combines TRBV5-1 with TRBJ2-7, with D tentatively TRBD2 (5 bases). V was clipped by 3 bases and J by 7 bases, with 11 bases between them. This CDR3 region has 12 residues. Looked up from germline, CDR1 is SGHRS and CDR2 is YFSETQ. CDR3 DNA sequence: TGCGCCAGCAGCTCGAGGGCGGATGAGCAGTACTTC. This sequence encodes CASSSRADEQYF.

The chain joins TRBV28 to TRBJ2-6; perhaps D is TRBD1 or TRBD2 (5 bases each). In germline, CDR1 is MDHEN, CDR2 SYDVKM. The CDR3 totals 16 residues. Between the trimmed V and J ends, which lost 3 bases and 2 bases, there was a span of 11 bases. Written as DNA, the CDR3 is TGTGCCAGCAGTTTTCCGAGGGGAACTGGGGCCAACGTCCTGACTTTC. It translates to CASSFPRGTGANVLTF.

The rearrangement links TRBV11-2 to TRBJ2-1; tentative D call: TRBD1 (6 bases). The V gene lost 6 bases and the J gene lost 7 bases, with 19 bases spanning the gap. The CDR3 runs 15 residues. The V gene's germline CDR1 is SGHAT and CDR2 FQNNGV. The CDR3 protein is CASSFNTGLGNEQFF. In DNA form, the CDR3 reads TGTGCCAGCAGTTTTAATACAGGGCTGGGGAATGAGCAGTTCTTC.

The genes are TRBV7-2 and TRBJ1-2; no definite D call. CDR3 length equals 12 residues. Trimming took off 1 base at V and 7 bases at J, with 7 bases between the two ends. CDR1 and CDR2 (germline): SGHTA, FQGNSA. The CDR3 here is CASSLDETGYTF. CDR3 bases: TGTGCCAGCAGCTTAGACGAGACTGGCTACACCTTC.

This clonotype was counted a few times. The CDR3 here is CASSQEARADEQFF. The CDR3 DNA reads as TGCGCCAGCAGCCAAGAGGCCCGGGCGGATGAGCAGTTCTTC. The V gene is TRBV4-1, the J gene TRBJ2-1; D is unresolved. Trimming removed 0 bases at V and 8 bases at J, with 11 bases between. The length of the CDR3 is 14 residues. The germline CDR1 and CDR2 sequences are MGHRA and YSYEKL.

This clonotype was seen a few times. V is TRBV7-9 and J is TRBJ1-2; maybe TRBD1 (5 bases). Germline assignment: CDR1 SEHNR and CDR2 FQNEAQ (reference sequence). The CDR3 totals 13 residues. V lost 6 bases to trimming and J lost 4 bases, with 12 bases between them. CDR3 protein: CASRDRGTYGYTF. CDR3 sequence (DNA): TGTGCCAGCAGGGACCGGGGCACCTATGGCTACACCTTC.

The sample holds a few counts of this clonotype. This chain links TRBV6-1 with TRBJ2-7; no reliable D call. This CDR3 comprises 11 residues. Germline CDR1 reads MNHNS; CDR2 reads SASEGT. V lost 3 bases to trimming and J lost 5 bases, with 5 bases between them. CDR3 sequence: CASSEVHEQYF. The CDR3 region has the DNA TGTGCCAGCAGTGAGGTCCACGAGCAGTACTTC.

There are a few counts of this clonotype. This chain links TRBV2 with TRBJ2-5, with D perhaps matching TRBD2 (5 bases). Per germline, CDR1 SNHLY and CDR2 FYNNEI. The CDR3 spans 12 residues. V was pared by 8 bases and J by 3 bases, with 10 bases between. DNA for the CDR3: TGTGCCAGCCCCCCGGGGAAAGAGACCCAGTACTTC. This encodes CASPPGKETQYF.

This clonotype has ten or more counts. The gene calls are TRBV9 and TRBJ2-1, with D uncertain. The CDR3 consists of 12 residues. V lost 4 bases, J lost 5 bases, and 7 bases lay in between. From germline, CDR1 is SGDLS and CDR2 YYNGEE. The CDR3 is CASSRSDNEQFF. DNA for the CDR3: TGTGCCAGCAGCAGATCCGACAATGAGCAGTTCTTC.

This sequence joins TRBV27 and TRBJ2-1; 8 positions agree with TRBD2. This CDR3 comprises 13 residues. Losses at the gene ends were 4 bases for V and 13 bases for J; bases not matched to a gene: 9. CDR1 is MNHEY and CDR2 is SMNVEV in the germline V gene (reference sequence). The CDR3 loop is CASSYSAGVGQFF. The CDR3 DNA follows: TGTGCCAGCAGTTATTCAGCGGGAGTAGGTCAGTTCTTC.

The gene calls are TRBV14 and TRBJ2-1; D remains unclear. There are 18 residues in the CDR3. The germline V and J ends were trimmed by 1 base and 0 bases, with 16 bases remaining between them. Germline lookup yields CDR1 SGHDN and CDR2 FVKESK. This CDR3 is CASSQGRQTMPSYNEQFF. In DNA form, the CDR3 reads TGTGCCAGCAGCCAAGGGCGGCAGACCATGCCCTCCTACAATGAGCAGTTCTTC.